The entry below gives a single T cell receptor (beta chain) sequence along with its context. This CDR3 is 12 amino acids long. The germline V and J ends were trimmed by 7 bases and 3 bases, with 10 bases remaining between them. CDR1 and CDR2 from the germline V gene are SNHLY and FYNNEI. This sample stems from a study of CD8 T cells in Susac syndrome. RNA amounts of roughly 0.45 to 1 ug underwent reverse transcription with random hexamers. One entry per CDR3 protein, called by TCRdb with MiXCR from the immunoSEQ multiplex PCR reads. The table records approximately 120,000 distinct CDR3 sequences, roughly 97% of them present only once.

The chain uses TRBV2 and TRBJ2-7; D may be TRBD1 (5 bases). Sequences were obtained from CD4+ T cells from PBMCs. The sequence came from a human donor in good health. CDR3 sequence reads: CASTRENYEQYF. Written as DNA, the CDR3 is TGTGCCAGCACCAGGGAAAACTACGAGCAGTACTTC. The complete variable domain, with remaining parts taken from reference TRBV2 and TRBJ2-7, reads EPEVTQTPSHQVTQMGQEVILRCVPISNHLYFYWYRQILGQKVEFLVSFYNNEISEKSEIFDDQFSVERPDGSNFTLKIRSTKLEDSAMYFCASTRENYEQYFGPGTRLTVT.